This T cell receptor beta chain stems from a study of control samples from healthy donors and cancer patients. The repertoire was sequenced with immunoSEQ multiplex PCR; TCRdb's copy has only in-frame clones and lacks some. The sample lists about 120,000 clones, 90% seen once, with 2% to 3% in the top ten. With 1 base removed from V and 7 bases from J, the gap between germline ends came to 17 bases. The CDR3 is 17 amino acids. Germline V gives CDR1 MGHRA, CDR2 YSYEKL. A single count supports this clone. This chain uses TRBV4-1 with TRBJ1-6; TRBD1 is a possible D gene (6 bases). Material: blood. This clonotype originated in a man in his forties in good health. The CDR3 protein is CASSQVEKTGRNSPLHF. In DNA, the CDR3 is TGCGCCAGCAGCCAAGTAGAGAAGACAGGCCGAAATTCACCCCTCCACTTT.